These T cell receptor beta chains were read from a single sample in a study of T cell repertoires in cytomegalovirus infection. TCRdb re-called the reads through MiXCR, storing one row per CDR3 protein. The sample lists approximately 500,000 distinct CDR3 sequences; over 9% were seen once. Sequenced sample: PBMCs. Receptor source: a human donor in good health (CMV status not recorded). Some clones in this sample may be carry-over from other donors' samples. CDR3s include the opening cysteine and the closing phenylalanine or tryptophan. D genes are given only for firm matches. Expanded clones are given a class, and other clones once, few, many or no size at all.

cdr3_aa | d_call | clone_size | v_call
CASSQPTGSNQPQHF | TRBD1 | NA | TRBV4-1
CASSLSRSSGANVLTF | NA | many | TRBV27
CASTAQQGAGEQFF | TRBD1 | many | TRBV7-2
CSARSGTSGYEQYF | TRBD2 | few | TRBV20-1
CASSLGRRRLSNEAFF | NA | NA | TRBV3-1
CASSLHEPGGTAYNEQFF | NA | many | TRBV5-8
CASSLAQGASNQPQHF | TRBD1 | NA | TRBV12-3/TRBV12-4
CSARAGGQETQYF | TRBD2 | NA | TRBV20-1
CASSLAGPNLETQYF | NA | few | TRBV27
CSAYATGGSYNSPLHF | TRBD1 | many | TRBV20-1
CASSPLRTGDAGNTIYF | TRBD1 | many | TRBV19
CATSELRQGAPLINSNQPQHF | TRBD1 | many | TRBV24-1
CASSPPGVAGVDEQFF | TRBD2 | many | TRBV6-1
CASSYGFGGGNTGELFF | NA | few | TRBV6-5
CASSLPADNEQFF | NA | many | TRBV5-6
CASSILRDGEAFF | NA | NA | TRBV6-5
CASSHIPTDAYEQYF | NA | few | TRBV7-9
CASSRAWGYKNSGNYGYTF | NA | many | TRBV7-2
CASSLEVGTDTQYF | NA | NA | TRBV5-5
CASSGRRNTEAFF | NA | few | TRBV2
CASSSPGTTEQFF | NA | many | TRBV6-5
CSAGVNEQYF | NA | many | TRBV20-1
CASSFRGSSYNEQFF | NA | many | TRBV7-6
CSAGYEGLADEQYF | NA | few | TRBV20-1
CASSQELAGVVGEQYF | TRBD2 | few | TRBV4-2
CASSSNTGGGYTF | TRBD1 | few | TRBV27
CASSGGTGGHYTF | TRBD1 | many | TRBV7-3
CSARDKVQGSWNTEAFF | NA | many | TRBV20-1